A single sample gave rise to the 14 T cell receptor beta chains below, sequenced in a study of identical twins. TCRdb fed the 5' RACE reads into MiXCR, producing one record per CDR3 protein. Among 470,000 or so distinct CDR3 sequences, 24% were seen once, and the ten largest hold about 3%. The same specimen was also included in a second study, on T cells expressing NK-cell markers.

Material: CD4+ T cells sorted from blood. These receptors were taken from a woman between 18 and 29 years old in good health.

This clonotype was seen ten or more times. The chain recombines TRBV11-2 with TRBJ2-5; the D is unclear. V was trimmed by 5 bases and J by 0 bases, leaving 16 bases between them. This CDR3 spans 16 amino acids. Germline CDR1 is SGHAT and CDR2 is FQNNGV. DNA of the CDR3: TGTGCCAGCAGCCAGTGGCTGAGAGTGTACCAAGAGACCCAGTACTTC. It is translated as CASSQWLRVYQETQYF.

The chain carries TRBV30 and TRBJ2-6; D possibly corresponds to TRBD1 (6 bases). V was trimmed by 2 bases and J by 3 bases, leaving 17 bases between them. CDR1 is GTSNPN and CDR2 is SVGIG in the germline V gene (reference sequence). The CDR3 has 17 residues. The CDR3 region is CAWSYGGTGSGANVLTF. CDR3 DNA sequence: TGTGCCTGGAGTTATGGGGGAACAGGGAGTGGGGCCAACGTCCTGACTTTC. Combining the CDR3 with reference TRBV30 and TRBJ2-6 gives the whole variable domain SQTIHQWPATLVQPVGSPLSLECTVEGTSNPNLYWYRQAAGRGLQLLFYSVGIGQISSEVPQNLSASRPQDRQFILSSKKLLLSDSGFYLCAWSYGGTGSGANVLTFGAGSRLTVL.

The gene calls are TRBV6-1 and TRBJ1-1; D is perhaps TRBD1 (5 bases). Germline CDR1 MNHNS, CDR2 SASEGT. The V end lost 7 bases, the J end lost 3 bases, and 18 bases lay between the germline ends. CDR3 length: 15 residues. CDR3 sequence reads: CASTPHGGKYTEAFF. The CDR3 bases are TGTGCCAGCACCCCCCATGGGGGAAAGTACACTGAAGCTTTCTTT.

This chain links TRBV4-2 with TRBJ2-2, with D perhaps assigned TRBD1 or TRBD2 (6 bases each). This CDR3 is built from 15 residues. Trimming removed 4 bases at V and 7 bases at J, with 16 bases between. Germline V gene data show CDR1 as LGHNA and CDR2 as YNFKEQ. In DNA, the CDR3 is TGTGCCAGCAGCCCACGGGGGCACAATATCGGGGAGCTGTTTTTT. It yields the protein CASSPRGHNIGELFF.

The V call is TRBV7-6, the J call TRBJ2-1, with 8 bases matching TRBD2. The ends lost 4 bases at V and 7 bases at J; junction bases unmatched: 12. Germline assignment: CDR1 SGHVS and CDR2 FNYEAQ. CDR3 length equals 16 residues. This chain's CDR3 is CASSSPGTRGINEQFF. The DNA of the CDR3 is TGTGCCAGCAGCTCCCCCGGGACTAGAGGGATTAATGAGCAGTTCTTC.

This chain uses TRBV18 with TRBJ1-5, with a weak D call TRBD1 (5 bases). This CDR3 region has 14 residues. Germline lookup yields CDR1 KGHSH and CDR2 LQKENI. V lost 8 bases and J lost 0, with 11 bases in between. The CDR3 nucleotides read TGTGCCAGCGTTGCGGGGCATAGCAATCAGCCCCAGCATTTT. This gives the protein CASVAGHSNQPQHF.

This clonotype was counted only a few times. The genes are TRBV29-1 and TRBJ2-7; D not resolved. Germline V CDR1 and CDR2: SQVTM, ANQGSEA. Trimming cost V 7 bases and J 2 bases, with 12 bases left between them. The CDR3 has 12 amino acids. CDR3 bases: TGCAGCGGATTGGTGGGGACCTACGAGCAGTACTTC. Translation: CSGLVGTYEQYF.

This clonotype was picked up a small number of times. The chain employs TRBV7-2 and TRBJ1-2; 7 positions match TRBD1. V was clipped by 5 bases and J by 8 bases; unmatched bases: 14. The CDR3 consists of 15 residues. Germline loops: CDR1 SGHTA, CDR2 FQGNSA. In DNA form, the CDR3 reads TGTGCCAGCAGCCTTACCCGACAGGGATTAGGAGGCTACACCTTC. Translation gives CASSLTRQGLGGYTF.

V gene TRBV20-1 combines with J gene TRBJ2-7; the D call may be TRBD1 or TRBD2 (5 bases each). The CDR3 loop spans 12 amino acids. Germline V CDR1 and CDR2: DFQATT, SNEGSKA (reference sequence). Trimming stripped 6 bases from V and 1 base from J, with 10 bases between. The CDR3 loop reads CSAGTKSYEQYF. CDR3 nucleotides: TGCAGTGCCGGGACCAAATCCTACGAGCAGTACTTC.

This chain links TRBV2 with TRBJ2-5; 8 bases agree with TRBD1. The CDR3 is 13 amino acids. Germline trimming cut 5 bases from V and 5 bases from J; bases unmatched to any gene: 4. The germline CDR1 and CDR2 sequences are SNHLY and FYNNEI. The CDR3 region is CASSYAGGETQYF. The CDR3 coding sequence is TGTGCCAGCAGTTATGCAGGGGGCGAGACCCAGTACTTC. Supplemented by reference TRBV2 and TRBJ2-5, the full variable domain reads EPEVTQTPSHQVTQMGQEVILRCVPISNHLYFYWYRQILGQKVEFLVSFYNNEISEKSEIFDDQFSVERPDGSNFTLKIRSTKLEDSAMYFCASSYAGGETQYFGPGTRLLVL.

The V call is TRBV12-3 or TRBV12-4, the J call TRBJ2-2; TRBD2 matches 8 bases. V lost 1 base and J lost 10; bases outside the gene matches: 5. The CDR3 runs 14 residues. CDR3 DNA: TGTGCCAGCAGTTTAGGCGGGACTAGGATGGAGCTGTTTTTT. Protein sequence: CASSLGGTRMELFF.

This clonotype has ten or more counts. CDR3 in DNA: TGTGCCAGCAGTGCGGGCCTACAGAGAGGCTATGGCTACACCTTC. It encodes CASSAGLQRGYGYTF. The V gene is TRBV12-3 or TRBV12-4, the J gene TRBJ1-2; D is ambiguous. The CDR3 length is 15 residues. Trimming removed 5 bases at V and 4 bases at J, with 17 bases between.

J is TRBJ2-3 and V is TRBV12-3 or TRBV12-4; 7 nucleotides agree with TRBD1. J was trimmed by 2 bases and V by 4 bases; bases with no gene match: 6. The CDR3 sequence is 15 residues long. CDR3 sequence: CASSSSGQYTDTQYF. In DNA form, the CDR3 reads TGTGCCAGCAGTTCATCGGGACAGTACACAGATACGCAGTATTTT.

This clonotype was detected a few times. The chain is built from TRBV6-6 and TRBJ2-5; perhaps D is TRBD1 or TRBD2 (5 bases each). With 2 bases removed from V and 5 bases from J, the gap between germline ends came to 9 bases. The CDR3 length is 13 residues. The V gene's germline CDR1 is MNHNY and CDR2 SVGAGI (reference sequence). The CDR3 sequence: CASSYGGMETQYF. CDR3 DNA: TGTGCCAGCAGTTACGGGGGAATGGAGACCCAGTACTTC.